This TCR beta chain originates from a study of T cells in Graves' hyperthyroidism and ophthalmopathy. Overall study context: At initial diagnosis, before any treatment had begun, peripheral blood was obtained.

This clonotype was recorded many times. TCR beta CDR3 regions were amplified from RNA. HTBI primers were employed in a first-round RT-PCR of the TCR CDR3. A single record per CDR3 protein comes from TCRdb applying MiXCR to the multiplex PCR reads. This table has some 600,000 distinct CDR3 sequences, approximately 13% appearing once. This CDR3 spans 13 amino acids. The V gene's germline CDR1 is MDHEN and CDR2 SYDVKM. Input material: blood. The sequence was obtained from a woman in her twenties or thirties with Graves' hyperthyroidism that later progressed to Graves' ophthalmopathy. V usage is TRBV28 and J usage is TRBJ2-2; 7 bases are a match to TRBD2. CDR3 DNA: TGTGCAACTGCGGGAGCCCCGGCCGGGGAGCTGTTTTTT. Translation: CATAGAPAGELFF. The full variable domain, completed using reference TRBV28 and TRBJ2-2, is DVKVTQSSRYLVKRTGEKVFLECVQDMDHENMFWYRQDPGLGLRLIYFSYDVKMKEKGDIPEGYSVSREKKERFSLILESASTNQTSMYLCATAGAPAGELFFGEGSRLTVL.